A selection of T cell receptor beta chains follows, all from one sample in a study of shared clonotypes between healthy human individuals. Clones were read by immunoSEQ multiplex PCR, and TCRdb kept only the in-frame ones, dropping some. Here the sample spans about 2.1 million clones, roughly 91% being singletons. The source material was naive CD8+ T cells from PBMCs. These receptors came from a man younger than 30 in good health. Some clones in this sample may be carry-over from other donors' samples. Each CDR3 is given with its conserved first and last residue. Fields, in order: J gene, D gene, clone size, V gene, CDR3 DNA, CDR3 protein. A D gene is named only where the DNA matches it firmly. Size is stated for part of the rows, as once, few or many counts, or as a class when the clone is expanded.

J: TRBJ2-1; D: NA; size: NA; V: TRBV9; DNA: TGTGCCAGCAGCGTAGAACAGAAAGGACGTCACAATGAGCAGTTCTTC; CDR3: CASSVEQKGRHNEQFF
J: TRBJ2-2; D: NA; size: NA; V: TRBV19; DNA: TGTGCCAGTAGTCCGCCCCCCGGGGAGCTGTTTTTT; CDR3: CASSPPPGELFF
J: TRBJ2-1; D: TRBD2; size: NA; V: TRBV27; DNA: TGTGCCAGCAGCGGGACTAGCTCCTACAATGAGCAGTTCTTC; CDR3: CASSGTSSYNEQFF
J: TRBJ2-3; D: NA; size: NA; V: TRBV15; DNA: TGTGCCACCAGCAGAGATACGGCAGCATATACAGATACGCAGTATTTT; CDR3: CATSRDTAAYTDTQYF
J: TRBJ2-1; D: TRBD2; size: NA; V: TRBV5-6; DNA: TGTGCCAGCAGCTTAATAGCGGGAGAGACCAATGAGCAGTTCTTC; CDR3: CASSLIAGETNEQFF
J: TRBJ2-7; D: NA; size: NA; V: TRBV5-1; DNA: TGCGCCAGCAGCTTGGTAACGTCAGGGAGCTCCTACGAGCAGTACTTC; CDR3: CASSLVTSGSSYEQYF
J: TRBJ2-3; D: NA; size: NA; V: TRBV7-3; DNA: TGTGCCAGCAGCTTAGTAGGAAGGGGAGATACGCAGTATTTT; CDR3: CASSLVGRGDTQYF
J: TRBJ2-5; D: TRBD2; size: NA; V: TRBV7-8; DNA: TGTGCCAGCAGCTTGGGACTAGCGGGCCCTCTTCCGCAAGAGACCCAGTACTTC; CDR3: CASSLGLAGPLPQETQYF
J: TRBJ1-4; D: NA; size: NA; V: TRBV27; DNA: TGTGCCAGCAGTTTATCGAGGGGGACTAATGAAAAACTGTTTTTT; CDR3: CASSLSRGTNEKLFF
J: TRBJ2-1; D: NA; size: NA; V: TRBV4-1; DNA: TGCGCCAGCAGCCAAGAGGGGCGTTATGAGCAGTTCTTC; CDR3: CASSQEGRYEQFF
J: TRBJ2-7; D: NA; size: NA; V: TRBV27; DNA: TGTGCCAGCAGCCCTTCAGCCAGGGGATGGGGCCTCTACGAGCAGTACTTC; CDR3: CASSPSARGWGLYEQYF
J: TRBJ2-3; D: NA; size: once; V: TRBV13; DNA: TGTGCCAGCAGCTCCTACAGCGGCACAGATACGCAGTATTTT; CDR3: CASSSYSGTDTQYF
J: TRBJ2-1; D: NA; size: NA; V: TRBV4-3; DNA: TGCGCCAGCAGCCAAACCGGCCGAAGCTCCTACAATGAGCAGTTCTTC; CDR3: CASSQTGRSSYNEQFF
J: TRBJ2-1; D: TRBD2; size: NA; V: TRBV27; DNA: TGTGCCAGCAGTTTACGGACTAGCCTGAATGAGCAGTTCTTC; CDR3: CASSLRTSLNEQFF
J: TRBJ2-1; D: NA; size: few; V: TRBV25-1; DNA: TGTGCCAGCAGTGAATTAGAGGCTTGGGAGCAGTTCTTC; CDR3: CASSELEAWEQFF
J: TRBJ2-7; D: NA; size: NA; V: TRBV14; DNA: TGTGCCAGCAGCCAAGGTACAGGTTCCTACGAGCAGTACTTC; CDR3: CASSQGTGSYEQYF
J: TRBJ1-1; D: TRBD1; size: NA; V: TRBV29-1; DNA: TGCAGCGCTGGGCAGGGGGTTCGGACTGAAGCTTTCTTT; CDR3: CSAGQGVRTEAFF
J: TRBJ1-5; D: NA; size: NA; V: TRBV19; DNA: TGTGCCAGTAGCGGGCCTCGGGCCCAGCATTTT; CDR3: CASSGPRAQHF
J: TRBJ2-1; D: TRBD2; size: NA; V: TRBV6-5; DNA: TGTGCCAGCAGGGCTAGCGGGAACTATGAGCAGTTCTTC; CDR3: CASRASGNYEQFF
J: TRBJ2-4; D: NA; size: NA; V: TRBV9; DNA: TGTGCCAGGTTAGGGCCGAACGACATTCAGTACTTC; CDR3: CARLGPNDIQYF
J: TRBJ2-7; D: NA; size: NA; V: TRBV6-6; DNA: TGTGCCAGCAGTTACTCTGACAGCTACGAGCAGTACTTC; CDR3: CASSYSDSYEQYF
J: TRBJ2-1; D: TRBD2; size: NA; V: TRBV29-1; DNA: TGCAGCGTTGAGGCCGGGGGGGGCTCCTACAATGAGCAGTTCTTC; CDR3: CSVEAGGGSYNEQFF
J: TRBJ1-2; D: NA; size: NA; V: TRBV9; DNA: TGTGCCAGCAGCGTAGCTACAGGGCTTTATGGCTACACCTTC; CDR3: CASSVATGLYGYTF
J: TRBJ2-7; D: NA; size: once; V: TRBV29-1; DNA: TGCAGCGTTAGGCCGACAGGCGCCGGTTCCTACGAGCAGTACTTC; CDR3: CSVRPTGAGSYEQYF
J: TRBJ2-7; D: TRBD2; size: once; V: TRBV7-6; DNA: TGTGCCAGCAGCTTAGCGGGAGGGACCTACGAGCAGTACTTC; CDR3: CASSLAGGTYEQYF
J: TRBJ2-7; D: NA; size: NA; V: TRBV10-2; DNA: TGCGCCAGCAGTGAGTCGGGTCTGGGCAGCTACTCCTACGAGCAGTACTTC; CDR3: CASSESGLGSYSYEQYF
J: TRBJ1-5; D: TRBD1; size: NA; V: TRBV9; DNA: TGTGCCAGCAGCGGGTCGGGGACAGGAGCCAATCAGCCCCAGCATTTT; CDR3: CASSGSGTGANQPQHF
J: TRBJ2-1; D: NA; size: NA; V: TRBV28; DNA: TGTGCCAGCAGTTTAGAGTCGATCAGGGAGGGAGACAGGTACAATGAGCAGTTCTTC; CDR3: CASSLESIREGDRYNEQFF
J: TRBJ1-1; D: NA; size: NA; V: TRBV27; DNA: TGTGCCAGCAGTTTATCGCGGGTTGTGAACACTGAAGCTTTCTTT; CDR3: CASSLSRVVNTEAFF
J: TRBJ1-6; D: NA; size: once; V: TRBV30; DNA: TGTGCCGAGGGGGGGGCTTTTAATTCACCCCTCCACTTT; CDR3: CAEGGAFNSPLHF
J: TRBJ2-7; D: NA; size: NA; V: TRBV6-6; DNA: TGTGCCAGCAGTTACTCTGGGACCGAGGGCTACGAGCAGTACTTC; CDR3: CASSYSGTEGYEQYF
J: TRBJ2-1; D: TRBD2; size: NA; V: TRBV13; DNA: TGTGCCAGCAGCTTAGGATCTAGCGGGAGAAGGGGAGAGCAGTTCTTC; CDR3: CASSLGSSGRRGEQFF
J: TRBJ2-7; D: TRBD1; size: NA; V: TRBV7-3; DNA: TGTGCCAGCAGCTTGGGACAGCGACCTCTCTACGAGCAGTACTTC; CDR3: CASSLGQRPLYEQYF
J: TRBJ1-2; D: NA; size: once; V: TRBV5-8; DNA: TGTGCCAGCAGCTTGTTTCGGACGTCTAACTATGGCTACACCTTC; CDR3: CASSLFRTSNYGYTF
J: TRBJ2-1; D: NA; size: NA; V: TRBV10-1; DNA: TGCGCCAGCAGTGAGTCTCGGGCTTCTGGGGGTGAGCAGTTCTTC; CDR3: CASSESRASGGEQFF
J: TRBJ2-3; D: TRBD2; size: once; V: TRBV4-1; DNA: TGCGCCAGCAGCCGAGAACCGGGAGGCCCTCAGGATACGCAGTATTTT; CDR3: CASSREPGGPQDTQYF
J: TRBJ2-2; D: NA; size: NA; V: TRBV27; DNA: TGTGCCAGCAGTTTATGGGAACCTAACACCGGGGAGCTGTTTTTT; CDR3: CASSLWEPNTGELFF
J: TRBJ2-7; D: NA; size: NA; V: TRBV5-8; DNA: TGTGCCAGCAGCCTGCGCCCAGAGCAGTACTTC; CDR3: CASSLRPEQYF
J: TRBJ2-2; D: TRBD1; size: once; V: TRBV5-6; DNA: TGTGCCAGCAGCCCGGACAGGGGGAATACCGGGGAGCTGTTTTTT; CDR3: CASSPDRGNTGELFF
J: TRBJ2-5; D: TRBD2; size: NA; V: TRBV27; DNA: TGTGCCAGCAGTGCCGGACTAGCGTCTGGTGAGACCCAGTACTTC; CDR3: CASSAGLASGETQYF
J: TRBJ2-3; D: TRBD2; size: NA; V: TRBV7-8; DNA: TGTGCCAGCAGCCTCCGACTAGCGGGAGTCACAGATACGCAGTATTTT; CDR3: CASSLRLAGVTDTQYF
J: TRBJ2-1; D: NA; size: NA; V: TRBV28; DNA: TGTGCCAGCACCCCCTCGCTCCACAATGAGCAGTTCTTC; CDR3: CASTPSLHNEQFF
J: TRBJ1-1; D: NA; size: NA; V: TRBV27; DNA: TGTGCCAGCAGTGCCCGGCTGCTGAACACTGAAGCTTTCTTT; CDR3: CASSARLLNTEAFF
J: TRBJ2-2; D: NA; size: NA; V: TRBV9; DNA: TGTGCCAGCAGCGTAAACGGGGGCGCAGACGGGGAGCTGTTTTTT; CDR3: CASSVNGGADGELFF
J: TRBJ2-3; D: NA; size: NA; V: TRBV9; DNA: TGTGCCAGCAGCGCTGCGAAAAGCACAGATACGCAGTATTTT; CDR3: CASSAAKSTDTQYF
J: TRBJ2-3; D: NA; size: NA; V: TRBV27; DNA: TGTGCCAGCAGTTTGTTATCCGGAAGGATCGCAGATACGCAGTATTTT; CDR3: CASSLLSGRIADTQYF
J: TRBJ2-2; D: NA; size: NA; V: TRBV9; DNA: TGTGCCAGCAGCGTCCCCAGGGGCGGCACTACGAACACCGGGGAGCTGTTTTTT; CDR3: CASSVPRGGTTNTGELFF